The 8 T cell receptor beta chains below were found in one sample sequenced in a study of cytomegalovirus exposure and HLA in healthy donors. A multiplex PCR was run with 60 Vbeta primers and 13 Jbeta primers. Some clones are missing from TCRdb's copy, which holds only in-frame ones; the method was immunoSEQ multiplex PCR. Counted here are 280,000 or so clones, roughly 90% occurring once; the ten biggest clones make up approximately 2%. The sequenced sample consisted of PBMCs. The receptors come from a woman aged 18-29 years in good health and CMV-seronegative.

This chain connects TRBV19 to TRBJ2-3; D uncertain. Germline-derived CDR1 and CDR2 are LNHDA and SQIVND (reference sequence). Trimming shortened V by 7 bases and J by 4 bases, and 15 bases separated the two germline ends. The CDR3 covers 14 residues. The CDR3 nucleotides read TGTGCCAGTACCCCCCTAGTACCCGCAGATACGCAGTATTTT. This translates into CASTPLVPADTQYF.

The chain links TRBV23-1 to TRBJ1-5, with TRBD1 matching over 7 bases. TRBV23-1 is treated as an ORF (open reading frame) with a function not yet certain. V lost 7 bases, J lost 4 bases, and 10 bases stayed unmatched. The CDR3 length is 15 residues. Here the CDR3 DNA reads TGCGCCAGCACCTACACAGGGGCGCGTAATCAGCCCCAGCATTTT. Protein product: CASTYTGARNQPQHF.

The chain links TRBV29-1 to TRBJ2-1; a weak D match, TRBD1 (6 bases). V was cut by 2 bases and J by 8 bases, with 10 bases left in between. From germline, CDR1 is SQVTM and CDR2 ANQGSEA. The CDR3 consists of 12 residues. The CDR3 sequence is CSVELHRDEQFF. Here the CDR3 DNA reads TGCAGCGTTGAACTACACAGGGATGAGCAGTTCTTC.

The rearrangement joins TRBV4-1 to TRBJ1-5; D gene unclear. Between the trimmed V and J ends, which lost 0 bases and 4 bases, there was a span of 10 bases. The CDR3 is 15 residues long. CDR1 is MGHRA, CDR2 YSYEKL, per germline. CDR3 residues: CASSQDRLSNQPQHF. CDR3 nucleotide sequence: TGCGCCAGCAGCCAAGATCGACTCTCAAATCAGCCCCAGCATTTT.

CDR3 region: CTSSQDSGKEDNQPQHF. The DNA for the CDR3 is TGCACCAGCAGCCAAGACTCGGGGAAGGAGGACAATCAGCCCCAGCATTTT. J is TRBJ1-5 and V is TRBV1. TRBV1 is reported as a pseudogene. The CDR3 is made up of 17 amino acids.

Note on this clone: Relative to the germline gene, one junction end is altered; a read error may explain this. Other DNA sequences from this sample encode an identical CDR3 as well. This sequence joins TRBV30 and TRBJ1-6, with D tentatively TRBD1 (5 bases). CDR1 GTSNPN and CDR2 SVGIG come from the germline V gene (reference sequence). The CDR3 has 20 residues. CDR3 DNA sequence: TGTGCCTGGAGTGTCGGTCTTTTTACTGCGGGGCCCCTATATAATTCCCCCCTCCACTTT. It translates to CAWSVGLFTAGPLYNSPLHF.

The CDR3 here is CATTIGQGKNTGELFF. Here the CDR3 DNA reads TGTGCCACGACGATTGGACAGGGAAAGAACACCGGGGAGCTGTTTTTT. The rearrangement uses TRBV19 and TRBJ2-2; 8 bases agree with TRBD1. Germline V gives CDR1 LNHDA, CDR2 SQIVND (reference sequence). V lost 10 bases, J lost 1 base, and 11 bases stayed unmatched. This CDR3 region has 16 residues.

This CDR3 reads CASSAGVTDTQYF. CDR3 in DNA: TGCGCCAGCAGTGCGGGGGTCACAGATACGCAGTATTTT. V usage is TRBV10-1 and J usage is TRBJ2-3; a weak D match, TRBD2 (6 bases). The CDR3 runs to 13 residues. The V gene lost 4 bases and the J gene lost 2 bases, with 7 bases spanning the gap. From germline, CDR1 is WNHNN and CDR2 SYGVQD (reference sequence).